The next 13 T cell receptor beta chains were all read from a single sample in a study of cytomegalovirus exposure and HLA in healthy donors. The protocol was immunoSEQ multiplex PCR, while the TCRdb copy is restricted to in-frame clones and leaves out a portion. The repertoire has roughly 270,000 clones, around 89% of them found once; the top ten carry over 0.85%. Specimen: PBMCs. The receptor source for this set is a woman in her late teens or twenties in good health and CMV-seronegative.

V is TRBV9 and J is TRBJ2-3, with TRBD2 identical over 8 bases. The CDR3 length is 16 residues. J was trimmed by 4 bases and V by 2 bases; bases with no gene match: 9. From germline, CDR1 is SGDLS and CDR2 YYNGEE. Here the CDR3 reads CASSVGLAGGSDTQYF. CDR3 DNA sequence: TGTGCCAGCAGCGTGGGATTGGCGGGAGGTTCAGATACGCAGTATTTT.

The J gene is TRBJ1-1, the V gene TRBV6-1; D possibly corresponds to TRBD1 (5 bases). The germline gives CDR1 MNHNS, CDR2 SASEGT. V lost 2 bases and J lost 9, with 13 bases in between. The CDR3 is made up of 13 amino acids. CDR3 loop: CASSENGGVQAFF. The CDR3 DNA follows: TGTGCCAGCAGTGAAAACGGGGGGGTTCAAGCTTTCTTT.

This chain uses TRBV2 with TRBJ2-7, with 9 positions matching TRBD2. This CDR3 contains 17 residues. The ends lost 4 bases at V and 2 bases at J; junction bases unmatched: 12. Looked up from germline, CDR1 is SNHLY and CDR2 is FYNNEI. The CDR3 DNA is TGTGCCAGCAGTGGAAACCGGAGCGGGAGGTATACCTACGAGCAGTACTTC. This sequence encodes CASSGNRSGRYTYEQYF.

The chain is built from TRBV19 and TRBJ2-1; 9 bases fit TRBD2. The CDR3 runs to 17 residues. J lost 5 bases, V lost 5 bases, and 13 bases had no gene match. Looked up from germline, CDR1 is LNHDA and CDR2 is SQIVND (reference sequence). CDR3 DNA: TGTGCCAGTAGTCCCTCTAGCGGGGTGCCCCCCCACAATGAGCAGTTCTTC. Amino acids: CASSPSSGVPPHNEQFF.

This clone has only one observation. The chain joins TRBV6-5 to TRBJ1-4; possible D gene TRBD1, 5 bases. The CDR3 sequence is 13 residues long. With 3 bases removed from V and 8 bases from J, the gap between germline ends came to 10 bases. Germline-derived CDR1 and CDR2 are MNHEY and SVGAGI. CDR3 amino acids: CASSYGGGEKLFF. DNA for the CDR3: TGTGCCAGCAGTTATGGGGGAGGCGAAAAACTGTTTTTT.

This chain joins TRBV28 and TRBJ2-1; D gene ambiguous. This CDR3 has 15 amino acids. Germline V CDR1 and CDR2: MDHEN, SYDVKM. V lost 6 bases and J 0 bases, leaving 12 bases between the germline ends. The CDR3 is CASSFSLGSYNEQFF. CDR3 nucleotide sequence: TGTGCCAGCAGCTTTAGCCTCGGCTCCTACAATGAGCAGTTCTTC.

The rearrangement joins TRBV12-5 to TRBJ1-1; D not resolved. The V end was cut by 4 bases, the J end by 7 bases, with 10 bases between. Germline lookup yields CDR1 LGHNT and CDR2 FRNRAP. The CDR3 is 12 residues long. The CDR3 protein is CASGSLNGEAFF. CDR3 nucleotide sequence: TGTGCTAGTGGTTCCCTAAACGGTGAAGCTTTCTTT.

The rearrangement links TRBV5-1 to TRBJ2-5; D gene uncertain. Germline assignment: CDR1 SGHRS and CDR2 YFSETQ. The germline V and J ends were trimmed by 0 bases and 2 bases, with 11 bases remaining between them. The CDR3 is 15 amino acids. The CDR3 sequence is CASSLDQRRQETQYF. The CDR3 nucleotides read TGCGCCAGCAGCTTGGATCAGCGAAGACAAGAGACCCAGTACTTC.

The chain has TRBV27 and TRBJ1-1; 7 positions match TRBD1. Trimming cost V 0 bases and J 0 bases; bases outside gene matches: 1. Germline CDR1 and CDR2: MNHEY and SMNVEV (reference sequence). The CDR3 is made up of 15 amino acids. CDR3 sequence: CASSLSGTVNTEAFF. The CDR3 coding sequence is TGTGCCAGCAGTTTATCAGGGACAGTGAACACTGAAGCTTTCTTT.

CDR3 residues: CASSLQQGSGEQYF. DNA for the CDR3: TGTGCCAGCAGTCTGCAACAGGGAAGTGGGGAGCAGTACTTC. The chain combines TRBV28 with TRBJ2-7; perhaps TRBD1 as D (6 bases). CDR3 length: 14 amino acids. Per the germline V gene, CDR1 is MDHEN and CDR2 is SYDVKM. Trimming left V 5 bases short and J 7 bases short, with 18 bases between.

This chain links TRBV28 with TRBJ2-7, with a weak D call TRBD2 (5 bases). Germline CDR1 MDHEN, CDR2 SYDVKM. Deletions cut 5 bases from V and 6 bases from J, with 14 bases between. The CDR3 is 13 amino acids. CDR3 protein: CASSPVGGAEQYF. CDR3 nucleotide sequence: TGTGCCAGCAGTCCCGTCGGAGGCGCCGAGCAGTACTTC. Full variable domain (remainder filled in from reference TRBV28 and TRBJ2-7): DVKVTQSSRYLVKRTGEKVFLECVQDMDHENMFWYRQDPGLGLRLIYFSYDVKMKEKGDIPEGYSVSREKKERFSLILESASTNQTSMYLCASSPVGGAEQYFGPGTRLTVT.

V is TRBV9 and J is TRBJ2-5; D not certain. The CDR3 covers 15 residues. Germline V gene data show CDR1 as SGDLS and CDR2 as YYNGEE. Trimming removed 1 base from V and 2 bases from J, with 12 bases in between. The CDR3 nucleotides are TGTGCCAGCAGCGTATGGGCCCGATCACAAGAGACCCAGTACTTC. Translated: CASSVWARSQETQYF.

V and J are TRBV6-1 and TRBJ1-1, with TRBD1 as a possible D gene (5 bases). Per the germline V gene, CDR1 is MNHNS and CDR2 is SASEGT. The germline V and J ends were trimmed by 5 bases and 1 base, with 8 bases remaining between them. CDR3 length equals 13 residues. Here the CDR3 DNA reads TGTGCCAGCAGTACCCAGGGGAACACTGAAGCTTTCTTT. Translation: CASSTQGNTEAFF.